This T cell receptor (beta chain) was identified in a study of B cell selection in AIRE deficiency. Study observations and caveats: Shared Treg sequences had shorter CDR3s, biased toward rearrangements with few non-templated insertions. With only TCRbeta sequenced, around 40% of shared healthy Treg sequences overlapped Tconv.

Only in-frame clones appear in the TCRdb table, and some are missing; sequencing was by immunoSEQ multiplex PCR. Here the sample spans 20,000 to 25,000 clones, roughly 97% being singletons. Of note for this clone: Its target is not known.

CD4+CD127+ cells were sorted as the conventional CD4 T cells. Sequencing was done on a sample of conventional CD4+ T cells sorted from PBMCs. This clonotype originated in a human donor with AIRE deficiency.

The CDR3 DNA sequence: TGTGCCAGCAGCGGACCAAACTATGGCTACACCTTC. This codes for CASSGPNYGYTF. The chain combines TRBV9 with TRBJ1-2; no reliable D call. V shed 3 bases and J shed 2 bases, with 5 bases lying between them. CDR3 length equals 12 residues. Germline lookup yields CDR1 SGDLS and CDR2 YYNGEE.